This T cell receptor beta chain was recorded in a study of PD-1 blockade in mismatch repair-deficient tumors. The wider study: All were previously treated, progressing patients with about 11 mismatch repair-deficient cancer types. Study observations and caveats: After pembrolizumab, tumor-resident clones rose rapidly, then generally contracted before radiologic responses.

Comment on this clone: Its matching antigen is unknown.

All patients were mismatch repair deficient, assessed by either PCR or immunohistochemistry. Sequencing was performed with immunoSEQ multiplex PCR; in TCRdb, only in-frame clones are kept and a portion is missing. The repertoire holds roughly 120,000 clones, with around nine tenths as singletons. The CDR3 consists of 12 residues. The V end was cut by 4 bases, the J end by 7 bases, with 12 bases between. Germline V lookup: CDR1 SGDLS, CDR2 YYNGEE. Sample: peripheral blood, taken approximately 72 weeks after starting pembrolizumab. The receptor was derived from an adult with mismatch repair-deficient cancer. This chain uses TRBV9 with TRBJ2-7; D is ambiguous. The CDR3: CASSLTEGEQYF. In DNA, the CDR3 is TGTGCCAGCAGCTTGACCGAAGGAGAGCAGTACTTC.